This is a list of T cell receptor beta chains from one sample in a study of T cells in Graves' hyperthyroidism and ophthalmopathy. TCRdb ran MiXCR on the multiplex PCR reads and lists one entry per CDR3 protein. The table has under 40,000 distinct CDR3 sequences, 52% seen once. The sample was blood. Every receptor here comes from a man aged 35 to 55 with Graves' ophthalmopathy. The conserved cysteine and the conserved F or W are not part of the CDR3 here. Fields, in order: V gene, J gene, CDR3 protein.

V gene: TRBV7-9
J gene: TRBJ2-7
CDR3 protein: ASSFAGTGYHEQY

V gene: TRBV20-1
J gene: TRBJ2-5
CDR3 protein: SAGSGGQNQPQY

V gene: TRBV12-3/TRBV12-4
J gene: TRBJ1-2
CDR3 protein: ASSLGAGRTNYGYT

V gene: TRBV20-1
J gene: TRBJ2-6
CDR3 protein: SARAGQGRNVLT

V gene: TRBV2
J gene: TRBJ2-4
CDR3 protein: ASSPLAGGGGKNIQY

V gene: TRBV5-1
J gene: TRBJ2-7
CDR3 protein: ASSLRTGLYYEQY

V gene: TRBV6-2/TRBV6-3
J gene: TRBJ2-1
CDR3 protein: ASSYAGVRTSYNEQF

V gene: TRBV6-5
J gene: TRBJ2-5
CDR3 protein: ASSYTGAKETQY

V gene: TRBV9
J gene: TRBJ2-4
CDR3 protein: ASSVEYGRAQNIQY

V gene: TRBV7-9
J gene: TRBJ2-7
CDR3 protein: ASGTDRGRLGEQY

V gene: TRBV6-5
J gene: TRBJ1-2
CDR3 protein: ASRLQGAGYGYT

V gene: TRBV2
J gene: TRBJ1-2
CDR3 protein: ASSEALPVNYGYT

V gene: TRBV10-3
J gene: TRBJ2-5
CDR3 protein: AISNPGRGEQETQY

V gene: TRBV28
J gene: TRBJ1-6
CDR3 protein: ASSLWGSPLH

V gene: TRBV5-1
J gene: TRBJ2-7
CDR3 protein: ASSRDGGAYEQY

V gene: TRBV10-3
J gene: TRBJ2-1
CDR3 protein: AHKGGNEQF

V gene: TRBV5-4
J gene: TRBJ1-1
CDR3 protein: ASSFPGGYNSEAF

V gene: TRBV3-1
J gene: TRBJ2-2
CDR3 protein: ASSRQGVNTGELF

V gene: TRBV7-9
J gene: TRBJ1-6
CDR3 protein: ASRPGTANLGLH

V gene: TRBV20-1
J gene: TRBJ2-2
CDR3 protein: SARASGRTGELF

V gene: TRBV19
J gene: TRBJ1-1
CDR3 protein: ASYRGEITEAF

V gene: TRBV14
J gene: TRBJ2-1
CDR3 protein: ASSQLGTSGGRDEQF

V gene: TRBV27
J gene: TRBJ1-6
CDR3 protein: ASSLTGDSPLH

V gene: TRBV9
J gene: TRBJ1-5
CDR3 protein: ASSVVPTAGAYEH

V gene: TRBV9
J gene: TRBJ1-2
CDR3 protein: ASRMGGSNYGYT

V gene: TRBV14
J gene: TRBJ2-5
CDR3 protein: ASSQLSDQETQY

V gene: TRBV7-6
J gene: TRBJ2-3
CDR3 protein: ASRARQGPFTDAQY

V gene: TRBV6-1
J gene: TRBJ2-5
CDR3 protein: ASSVWETQY

V gene: TRBV20-1
J gene: TRBJ2-7
CDR3 protein: SACRETSGRGEQY

V gene: TRBV19
J gene: TRBJ1-2
CDR3 protein: ASSEYEGGSSGYI

V gene: TRBV7-8
J gene: TRBJ1-4
CDR3 protein: ASSTQEEKLF

V gene: TRBV20-1
J gene: TRBJ2-6
CDR3 protein: SVFTSGRANVLT

V gene: TRBV5-4
J gene: TRBJ1-4
CDR3 protein: ASSYQGEKLF

V gene: TRBV6-2/TRBV6-3
J gene: TRBJ1-5
CDR3 protein: ASSYVGGQPQH

V gene: TRBV5-1
J gene: TRBJ2-5
CDR3 protein: ASILTANARAQY

V gene: TRBV10-1
J gene: TRBJ2-7
CDR3 protein: AIGGRGNSYEQY

V gene: TRBV12-3/TRBV12-4
J gene: TRBJ1-2
CDR3 protein: ASSPGAGGGNT

V gene: TRBV4-1
J gene: TRBJ2-5
CDR3 protein: ASSQANSYQETQY

V gene: TRBV29-1
J gene: TRBJ2-7
CDR3 protein: SVGGATYEQY

V gene: TRBV29-1
J gene: TRBJ2-1
CDR3 protein: SAEGGRLAGDEQF

V gene: TRBV20-1
J gene: TRBJ1-1
CDR3 protein: SARQLPGNTEAF

V gene: TRBV3-1
J gene: TRBJ2-2
CDR3 protein: ASSQAREPTNTGELF

V gene: TRBV12-3/TRBV12-4
J gene: TRBJ2-1
CDR3 protein: ASSLDLGRSNEQF

V gene: TRBV5-8
J gene: TRBJ1-3
CDR3 protein: ASSLIQHSGNTIY

V gene: TRBV20-1
J gene: TRBJ2-3
CDR3 protein: SARVQGARTDTQY

V gene: TRBV10-1
J gene: TRBJ2-1
CDR3 protein: ASSDVGQGDHNEQF

V gene: TRBV5-1
J gene: TRBJ2-1
CDR3 protein: ASSSGTANYNEQF

V gene: TRBV7-3
J gene: TRBJ2-7
CDR3 protein: ASSPGHASTEQY

V gene: TRBV19
J gene: TRBJ2-7
CDR3 protein: ASSPRDGEYERY

V gene: TRBV7-6
J gene: TRBJ2-3
CDR3 protein: ASSLHLSTDTQY

V gene: TRBV20-1
J gene: TRBJ2-5
CDR3 protein: SARGGQSLETQY

V gene: TRBV19
J gene: TRBJ1-5
CDR3 protein: ASSSSGTGRRNQPQH

V gene: TRBV5-1
J gene: TRBJ1-6
CDR3 protein: ASSPAVNDSPLH

V gene: TRBV5-1
J gene: TRBJ1-3
CDR3 protein: ASSYKGQNYGYTIY